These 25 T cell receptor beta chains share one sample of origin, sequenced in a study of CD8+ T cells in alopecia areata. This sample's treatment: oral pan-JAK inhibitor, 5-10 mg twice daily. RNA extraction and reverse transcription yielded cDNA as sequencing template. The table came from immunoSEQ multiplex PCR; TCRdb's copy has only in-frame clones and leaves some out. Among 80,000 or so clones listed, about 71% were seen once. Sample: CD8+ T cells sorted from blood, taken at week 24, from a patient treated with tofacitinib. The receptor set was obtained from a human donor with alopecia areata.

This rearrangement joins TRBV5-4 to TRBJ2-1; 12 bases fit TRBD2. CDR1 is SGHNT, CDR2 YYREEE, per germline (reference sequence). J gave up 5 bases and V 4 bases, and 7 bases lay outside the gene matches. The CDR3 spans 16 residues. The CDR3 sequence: CASSGATSGGDNEQFF. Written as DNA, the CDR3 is TGTGCCAGCAGCGGCGCGACTAGCGGGGGTGACAATGAGCAGTTCTTC.

The CDR3 spells CASSTRTGTYEQYF. CDR3 DNA: TGTGCCAGCAGCACTAGGACAGGGACCTACGAGCAGTACTTC. This chain links TRBV13 with TRBJ2-7, with 8 bases lining up with TRBD1. Germline lookup yields CDR1 PRHDT and CDR2 FYEKMQ (reference sequence). This CDR3 spans 14 amino acids. V lost 5 bases to trimming and J lost 2 bases; unmatched junction nucleotides: 5. Supplemented by reference TRBV13 and TRBJ2-7, the full variable domain reads AAGVIQSPRHLIKEKRETATLKCYPIPRHDTVYWYQQGPGQDPQFLISFYEKMQSDKGSIPDRFSAQQFSDYHSELNMSSLELGDSALYFCASSTRTGTYEQYFGPGTRLTVT.

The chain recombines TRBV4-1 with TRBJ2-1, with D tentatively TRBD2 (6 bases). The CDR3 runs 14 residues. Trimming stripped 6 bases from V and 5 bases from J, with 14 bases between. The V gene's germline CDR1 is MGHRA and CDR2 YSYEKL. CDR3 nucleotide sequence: TGCGCCAGCAGGCTAATAGCGGCGCACAATGAGCAGTTCTTC. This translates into CASRLIAAHNEQFF.

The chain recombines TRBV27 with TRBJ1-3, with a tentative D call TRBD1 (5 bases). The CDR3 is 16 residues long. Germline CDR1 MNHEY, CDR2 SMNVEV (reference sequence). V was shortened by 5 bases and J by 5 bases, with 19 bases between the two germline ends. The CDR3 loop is CASSAPYRGARNTIYF. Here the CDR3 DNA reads TGTGCCAGCAGTGCCCCCTATAGGGGCGCTCGAAACACCATATATTTT.

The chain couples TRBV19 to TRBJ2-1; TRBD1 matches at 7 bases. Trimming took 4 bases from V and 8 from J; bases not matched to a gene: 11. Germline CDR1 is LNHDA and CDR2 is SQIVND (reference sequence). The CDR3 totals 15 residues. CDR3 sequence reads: CASSTWGRGIDEQFF. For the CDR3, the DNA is TGTGCCAGTAGTACCTGGGGCAGGGGGATCGATGAGCAGTTCTTC.

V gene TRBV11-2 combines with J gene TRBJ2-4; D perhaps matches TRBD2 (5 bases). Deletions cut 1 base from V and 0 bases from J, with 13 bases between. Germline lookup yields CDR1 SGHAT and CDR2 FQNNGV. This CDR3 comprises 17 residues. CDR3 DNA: TGTGCCAGCAGCTTAGGGACTTACGGACTAGCCAAAAACATTCAGTACTTC. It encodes CASSLGTYGLAKNIQYF.

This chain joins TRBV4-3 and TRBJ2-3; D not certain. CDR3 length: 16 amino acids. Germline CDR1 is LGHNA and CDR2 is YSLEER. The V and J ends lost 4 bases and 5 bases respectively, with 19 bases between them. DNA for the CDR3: TGCGCCAGCAGCCCCCCCCGGTGGTACGGTTTAGATACGCAGTATTTT. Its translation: CASSPPRWYGLDTQYF.

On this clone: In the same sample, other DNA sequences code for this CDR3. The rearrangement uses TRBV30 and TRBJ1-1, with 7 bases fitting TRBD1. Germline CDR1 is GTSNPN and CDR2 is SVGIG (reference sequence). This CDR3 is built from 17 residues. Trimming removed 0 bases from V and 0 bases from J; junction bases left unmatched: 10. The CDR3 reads CAWSVGTGDGMNTEAFF. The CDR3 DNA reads TGTGCCTGGAGTGTAGGTACAGGGGATGGGATGAACACTGAAGCTTTCTTT. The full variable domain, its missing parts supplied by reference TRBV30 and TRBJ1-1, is SQTIHQWPATLVQPVGSPLSLECTVEGTSNPNLYWYRQAAGRGLQLLFYSVGIGQISSEVPQNLSASRPQDRQFILSSKKLLLSDSGFYLCAWSVGTGDGMNTEAFFGQGTRLTVV.

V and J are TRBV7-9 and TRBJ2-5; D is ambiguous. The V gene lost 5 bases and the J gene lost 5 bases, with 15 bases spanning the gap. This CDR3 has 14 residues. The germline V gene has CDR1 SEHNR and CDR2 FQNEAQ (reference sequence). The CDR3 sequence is CASSKSAGEETQYF. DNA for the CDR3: TGTGCCAGCAGCAAGTCGGCAGGAGAGGAGACCCAGTACTTC. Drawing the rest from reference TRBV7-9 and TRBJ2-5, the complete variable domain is DTGVSQNPRHKITKRGQNVTFRCDPISEHNRLYWYRQTLGQGPEFLTYFQNEAQLEKSRLLSDRFSAERPKGSFSTLEIQRTEQGDSAMYLCASSKSAGEETQYFGPGTRLLVL.

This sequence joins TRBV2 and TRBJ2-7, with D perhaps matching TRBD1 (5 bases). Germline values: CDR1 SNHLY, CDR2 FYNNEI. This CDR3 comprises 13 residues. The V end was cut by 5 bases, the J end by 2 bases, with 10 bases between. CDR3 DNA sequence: TGTGCCAGCAGTTACTCGGACACCTACGAGCAGTACTTC. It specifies CASSYSDTYEQYF. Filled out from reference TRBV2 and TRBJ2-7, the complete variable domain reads EPEVTQTPSHQVTQMGQEVILRCVPISNHLYFYWYRQILGQKVEFLVSFYNNEISEKSEIFDDQFSVERPDGSNFTLKIRSTKLEDSAMYFCASSYSDTYEQYFGPGTRLTVT.

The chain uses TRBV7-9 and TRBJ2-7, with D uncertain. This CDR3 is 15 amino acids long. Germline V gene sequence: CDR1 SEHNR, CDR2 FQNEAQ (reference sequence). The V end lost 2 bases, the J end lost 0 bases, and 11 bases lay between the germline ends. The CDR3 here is CASSLFKSVSYEQYF. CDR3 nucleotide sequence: TGTGCCAGCAGCTTATTTAAATCCGTCTCCTACGAGCAGTACTTC.

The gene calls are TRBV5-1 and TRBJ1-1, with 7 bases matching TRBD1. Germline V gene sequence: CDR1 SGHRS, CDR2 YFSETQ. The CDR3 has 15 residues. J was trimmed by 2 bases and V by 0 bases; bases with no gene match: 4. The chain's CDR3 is CASSLGQGKNTEAFF. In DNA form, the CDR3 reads TGCGCCAGCAGCTTGGGACAGGGAAAAAACACTGAAGCTTTCTTT.

The CDR3 spells CSVVASGEPYEQYF. DNA for the CDR3: TGCAGCGTTGTGGCTAGCGGGGAACCCTACGAGCAGTACTTC. The chain couples TRBV29-1 to TRBJ2-7; TRBD2 matches 9 bases. Germline values: CDR1 SQVTM, CDR2 ANQGSEA. V was pared by 4 bases and J by 2 bases, with 6 bases of the junction left unmatched. CDR3 length equals 14 residues.

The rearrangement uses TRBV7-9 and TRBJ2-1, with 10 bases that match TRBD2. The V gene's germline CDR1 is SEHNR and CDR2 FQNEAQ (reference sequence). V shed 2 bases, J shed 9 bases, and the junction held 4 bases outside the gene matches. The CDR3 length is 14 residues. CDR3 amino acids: CASSLSQRGGEQFF. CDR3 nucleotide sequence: TGTGCCAGCAGCTTATCCCAGCGGGGGGGTGAGCAGTTCTTC.

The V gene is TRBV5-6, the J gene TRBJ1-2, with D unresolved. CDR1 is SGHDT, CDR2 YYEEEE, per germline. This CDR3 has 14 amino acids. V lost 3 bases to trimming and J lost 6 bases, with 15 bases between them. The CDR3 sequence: CASSYPTGSDGYTF. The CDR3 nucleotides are TGTGCCAGCAGCTACCCAACGGGATCCGATGGCTACACCTTC.

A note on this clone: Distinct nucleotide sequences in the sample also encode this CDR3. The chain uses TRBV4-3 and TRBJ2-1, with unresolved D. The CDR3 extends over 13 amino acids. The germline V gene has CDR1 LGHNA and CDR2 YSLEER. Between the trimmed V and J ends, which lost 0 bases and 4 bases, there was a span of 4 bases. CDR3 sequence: CASSQDTYNEQFF. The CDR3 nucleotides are TGCGCCAGCAGCCAAGACACGTACAATGAGCAGTTCTTC.

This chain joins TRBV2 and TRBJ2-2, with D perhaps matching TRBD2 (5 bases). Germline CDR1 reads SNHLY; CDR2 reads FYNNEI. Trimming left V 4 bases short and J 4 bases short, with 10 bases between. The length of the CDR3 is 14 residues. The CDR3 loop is CASSGGRGTGELFF. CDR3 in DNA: TGTGCCAGCAGTGGAGGTCGGGGCACCGGGGAGCTGTTTTTT.

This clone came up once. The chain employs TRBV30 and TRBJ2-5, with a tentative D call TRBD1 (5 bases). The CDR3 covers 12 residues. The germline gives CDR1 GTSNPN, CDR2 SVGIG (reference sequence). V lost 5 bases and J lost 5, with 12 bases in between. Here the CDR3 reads CAWLGAVETQYF. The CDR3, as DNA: TGTGCCTGGCTAGGGGCGGTTGAGACCCAGTACTTC.

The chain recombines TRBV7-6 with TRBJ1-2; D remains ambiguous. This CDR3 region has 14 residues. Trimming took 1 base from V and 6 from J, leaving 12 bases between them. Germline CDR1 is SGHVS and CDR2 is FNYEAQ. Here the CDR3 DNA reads TGTGCCAGCAGCTTAGTTAAGTGGTATCATGGCTACACCTTC. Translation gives CASSLVKWYHGYTF.

The CDR3: CASRAAGGPGELFF. For the CDR3, the DNA is TGTGCCAGCAGGGCAGCGGGAGGGCCCGGGGAGCTGTTTTTT. The chain combines TRBV6-5 with TRBJ2-2; TRBD2 matches at 10 bases. The J segment lost 6 bases and the V segment lost 6 bases, leaving 4 bases of the junction unmatched. This CDR3 spans 14 amino acids. CDR1 is MNHEY and CDR2 is SVGAGI in the germline V gene.

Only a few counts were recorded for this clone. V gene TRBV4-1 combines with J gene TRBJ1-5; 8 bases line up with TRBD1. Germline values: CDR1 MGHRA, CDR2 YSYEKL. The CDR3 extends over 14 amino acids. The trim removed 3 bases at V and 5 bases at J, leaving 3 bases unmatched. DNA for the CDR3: TGCGCCAGCAGCCAGCGGACAGGGTATCAGCCCCAGCATTTT. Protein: CASSQRTGYQPQHF.

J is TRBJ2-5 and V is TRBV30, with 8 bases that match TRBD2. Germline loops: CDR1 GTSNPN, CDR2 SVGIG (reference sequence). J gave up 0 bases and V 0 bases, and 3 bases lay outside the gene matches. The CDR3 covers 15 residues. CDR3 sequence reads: CAWSVSSGYQETQYF. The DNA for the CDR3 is TGTGCCTGGAGTGTTTCTAGCGGGTACCAAGAGACCCAGTACTTC.

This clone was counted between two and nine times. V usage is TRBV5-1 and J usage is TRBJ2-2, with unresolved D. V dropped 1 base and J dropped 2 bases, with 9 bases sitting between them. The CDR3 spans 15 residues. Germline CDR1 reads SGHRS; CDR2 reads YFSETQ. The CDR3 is CASSLTWDNTGELFF. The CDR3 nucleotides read TGCGCCAGCAGCTTGACATGGGATAACACCGGGGAGCTGTTTTTT.

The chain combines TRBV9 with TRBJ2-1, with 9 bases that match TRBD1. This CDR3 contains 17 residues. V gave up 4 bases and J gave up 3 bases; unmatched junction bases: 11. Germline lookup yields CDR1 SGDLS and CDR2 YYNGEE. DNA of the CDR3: TGTGCCAGCAGCCCGAGGATGGGACAGGGCGTCTACAATGAGCAGTTCTTC. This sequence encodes CASSPRMGQGVYNEQFF.

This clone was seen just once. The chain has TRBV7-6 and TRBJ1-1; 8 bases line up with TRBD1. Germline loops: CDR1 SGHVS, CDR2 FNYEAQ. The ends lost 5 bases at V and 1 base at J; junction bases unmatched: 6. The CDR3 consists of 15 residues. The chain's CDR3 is CASSRVTGANTEAFF. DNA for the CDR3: TGTGCCAGCAGCCGAGTGACAGGGGCGAACACTGAAGCTTTCTTT.